This T cell receptor beta chain is from a study of cytomegalovirus exposure and HLA in healthy donors (dated by TCRdb to the late 2010s). Broadly, across the study: A later analysis indicated that the roughly 120 validation repertoires were generated on the platform also employed for the roughly 730 repertoires of the first cohort. The aim of the study was to test whether cataloging public T cell receptors could identify signatures of past pathogen exposure. Besides the first cohort of under 700 subjects, a separate validation cohort made up of roughly 120 different subjects was used. To predict cytomegalovirus infection status, the study brought together high-throughput TCR immunosequencing, statistical association of individual TCRs with disease status, and machine learning. Overall study outcomes, separate from this receptor: A later analysis lacked HLA typing for the validation cohort, so it scored co-occurrence in that cohort across all 120 or so repertoires. Most TCR sequences were seen in very few donors, while some public TCRs were found in many individuals. In vitro tests confirmed that a few of the cytomegalovirus-associated TCR beta chains recognize cytomegalovirus antigens. A total of about 150 TCR beta chains were listed by the study as associated with cytomegalovirus. A later analysis found that TCRs clustered in the first cohort also tended to co-occur in the 95 to 150 validation repertoires, with roughly 95% of cluster scores above 0. In both the original and validation cohorts, the classifier was reported to diagnose cytomegalovirus status with high specificity and sensitivity. According to the authors, the approach could potentially be generalized to other disease states and immunological phenotypes.

To prepare the library, the immunoSEQ multiplex PCR assay was applied. The paper's data handling went like this. A statistical classification framework was built for diagnosing cytomegalovirus status from the catalog of TCR beta chain sequences. Sourced from immuneACCESS, this table was stored by TCRdb with only in-frame sequences that have V and J called. A share of the clones is absent; for the studies checked, an unresolved V gene accounts for under half, and the remainder has no known explanation. V, J and clone size are taken as reported in that table, and D and trimming were inferred from the DNA itself. The table for this sample lists 150,000 to 250,000 clones; about 81% of them were counted only once. The ten largest clones represent 1% to 1.5% of the sample. A note on this clone: Its antigen remains unidentified. No quality values exist for individual bases; no much larger clone is one base distant.

The donors were included in the validation cohort of some 110 subjects, a group kept apart from the 666-subject first cohort. Measured from the cysteine to the phenylalanine, the CDR3 is 14 residues long. This entry keeps only the CDR3 DNA: 42 bases, framed from base 1. Trimming removed 10 bases from V and 4 bases from J; the gene matches leave 12 bases unexplained. Looking up the germline V gene yields CDR1 ENHRY and CDR2 SYGVKD. The sequence is built from TRBV10-3 and TRBJ2-7; 8 nucleotides in the junction match TRBD2. The sequence came from a woman aged 25 to 39 in good health and CMV-seronegative. Sequenced material: PBMCs. In nucleotides, the sequence is TGTGCCACTTGCATTAGCGGGAAGGAGTACGAGCAGTACTTC. Its protein reads: CATCISGKEYEQYF.